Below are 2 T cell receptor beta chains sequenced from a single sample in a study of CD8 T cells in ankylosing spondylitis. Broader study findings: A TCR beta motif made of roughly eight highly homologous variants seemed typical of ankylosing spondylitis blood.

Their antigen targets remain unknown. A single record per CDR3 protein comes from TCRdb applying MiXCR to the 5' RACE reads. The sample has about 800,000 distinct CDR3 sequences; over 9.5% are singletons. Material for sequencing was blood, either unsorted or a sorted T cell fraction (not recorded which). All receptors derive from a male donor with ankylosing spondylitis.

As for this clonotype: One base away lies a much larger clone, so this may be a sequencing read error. This CDR3 reads CSPITADSTSEQYF. CDR3 nucleotide sequence: TGCAGTCCCATCACCGCGGACAGTACATCTGAGCAGTACTTC. This rearrangement joins TRBV20-1 to TRBJ2-1; maybe TRBD1 (6 bases). The DNA matches TRBJ2-7 better at its end, which makes the J call doubtful. This CDR3 region has 14 residues. Germline V CDR1 and CDR2: DFQATT, SNEGSKA (reference sequence).

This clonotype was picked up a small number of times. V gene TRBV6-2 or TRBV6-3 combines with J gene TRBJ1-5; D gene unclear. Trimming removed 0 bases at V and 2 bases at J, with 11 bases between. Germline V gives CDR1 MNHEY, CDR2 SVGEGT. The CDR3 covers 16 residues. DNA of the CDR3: TGTGCCAGCAGTTACTCTAGCCGGGCGGGCAATCAGCCCCAGCATTTT. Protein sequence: CASSYSSRAGNQPQHF.